This passage covers 3 T cell receptor beta chains from one sample sequenced in a study of response to subunit inactivated influenza vaccine. TCRdb analysed the RT-PCR reads with MiXCR anew, one entry per CDR3 protein. This table has hundreds of thousands of distinct CDR3 sequences, 10% to 15% appearing once. This specimen was PBMCs from blood, taken on the day of vaccination. Every receptor here comes from a man aged 50 or older who received an inactivated influenza vaccine.

This clonotype appeared many times. The rearrangement uses TRBV20-1 and TRBJ2-3, with 8 bases fitting TRBD2. The CDR3 has 16 amino acids. Trimming removed 6 bases from V and 1 base from J; junction bases left unmatched: 12. Germline CDR1 reads DFQATT; CDR2 reads SNEGSKA (reference sequence). CDR3 sequence reads: CSANKARGGRTDTQYF. CDR3 nucleotides: TGCAGTGCCAACAAAGCCCGGGGGGGCCGCACAGATACGCAGTATTTT.

About this clonotype itself: Sequence at one end of the junction differs from germline and may be a read error. The CDR3 sequence: CASSPQLNTEAFF. The CDR3 DNA is TGTGCCAGCTCGCCACAGCTGAACACTGAAGCTTTCTTT. The chain uses TRBV18 and TRBJ1-1; no clear D. The CDR3 has 13 amino acids. Germline-derived CDR1 and CDR2 are KGHSH and LQKENI.

This clonotype was observed a handful of times. This chain uses TRBV7-2 with TRBJ2-5; D is perhaps TRBD2 (5 bases). The CDR3 is made up of 15 amino acids. V shed 2 bases and J shed 0 bases, with 10 bases lying between them. Germline CDR1 SGHTA, CDR2 FQGNSA. The CDR3 region is CASSLSGIYQETQYF. The CDR3 DNA is TGTGCCAGCAGCTTAAGCGGAATCTACCAAGAGACCCAGTACTTC. Based on the CDR3 plus reference TRBV7-2 and TRBJ2-5, the full variable domain is GAGVSQSPSNKVTEKGKDVELRCDPISGHTALYWYRQSLGQGLEFLIYFQGNSAPDKSGLPSDRFSAERTGGSVSTLTIQRTQQEDSAVYLCASSLSGIYQETQYFGPGTRLLVL.